The text below deals with one TCR beta chain. This entry belongs to a study of blood T cell repertoires in COVID-19. As for the study in general: Samples representing acute and convalescent COVID-19 were sourced from the United States, Italy and Spain. In each case, the material was cDNA or gDNA derived from T cells, B-cell-depleted T cells, or PBMCs.

Measured with immunoSEQ multiplex PCR; TCRdb has only the in-frame clones, and not every one. The data show about 410,000 clones, about nine tenths seen once. With 3 bases removed from V and 0 bases from J, the gap between germline ends came to 12 bases. Germline V lookup: CDR1 SGHNT, CDR2 YYREEE (reference sequence). The CDR3 loop spans 15 amino acids. Participants were aged about 18 to 90 years, lived in about 26 US areas, and enrolled virtually. Among Cohort 3 donors, those recovered had two negative PCRs, clearance, or symptom resolution. The source is a man aged 18 to 35 who had recovered from COVID-19. The chain has TRBV5-4 and TRBJ1-1, with D perhaps matching TRBD1 (5 bases). The sample was PBMCs or T cells enriched from blood (not recorded which). Here the CDR3 reads CASSSARAMNTEAFF. As DNA, the CDR3 is TGTGCCAGCAGCTCAGCCAGGGCAATGAACACTGAAGCTTTCTTT.